The 28 T cell receptor beta chains below come from one sample, sequenced in a study of cytomegalovirus exposure and HLA in healthy donors. With 60 Vbeta and 13 Jbeta primers, the PCR was carried out. Assay used: immunoSEQ multiplex PCR; TCRdb lists only in-frame clones, some missing. The sample gives under 130,000 clones, 76% of which show up once; roughly 8.2% is in the top ten. The specimen sequenced was PBMCs. The receptors were sampled from a man aged 40-50 years in good health and CMV-seropositive.

J is TRBJ2-6 and V is TRBV12-5; maybe TRBD2 (5 bases). Trimming removed 3 bases from V and 2 bases from J, with 11 bases in between. CDR3 length equals 16 residues. CDR1 is LGHNT and CDR2 is FRNRAP in the germline V gene. DNA of the CDR3: TGTGCTAGTGGTTTAGACCGGGGAACTGGGGCCAACGTCCTGACTTTC. Its protein is CASGLDRGTGANVLTF. The full variable domain, with the rest looked up from reference TRBV12-5 and TRBJ2-6, is DARVTQTPRHKVTEMGQEVTMRCQPILGHNTVFWYRQTMMQGLELLAYFRNRAPLDDSGMPKDRFSAEMPDATLATLKIQPSEPRDSAVYFCASGLDRGTGANVLTFGAGSRLTVL.

The J gene is TRBJ2-5, the V gene TRBV27; no definite D call. V was shortened by 7 bases and J by 11 bases, with 11 bases between the two germline ends. CDR1 and CDR2 (germline): MNHEY, SMNVEV (reference sequence). There are 10 residues in the CDR3. This CDR3 reads CASIVEEQYF. The CDR3 DNA reads as TGTGCCAGCATAGTAGAAGAGCAGTACTTC.

This rearrangement joins TRBV9 to TRBJ2-1, with 10 bases that match TRBD1. From germline, CDR1 is SGDLS and CDR2 YYNGEE. With V trimmed by 3 bases and J by 3 bases, 3 bases remained unmatched. The CDR3 runs to 15 residues. CDR3 sequence reads: CASSAGQGFYNEQFF. CDR3 in DNA: TGTGCCAGCAGCGCGGGACAGGGGTTCTACAATGAGCAGTTCTTC.

The gene calls are TRBV30 and TRBJ1-1; unclear D gene. CDR3 length: 13 residues. Germline-derived CDR1 and CDR2 are GTSNPN and SVGIG (reference sequence). Trimming stripped 4 bases from V and 0 bases from J, with 9 bases between. The CDR3 DNA reads TGTGCCTGGATGAGCAGGCTGAACACTGAAGCTTTCTTT. The encoded protein is CAWMSRLNTEAFF.

This clone was recorded once. This chain links TRBV5-6 with TRBJ2-7; 7 bases align to TRBD2. The CDR3 spans 15 residues. The junction had 9 bases not matched to a gene; V was cut back by 4 bases and J by 2 bases. Germline CDR1 and CDR2: SGHDT and YYEEEE. The CDR3 DNA reads as TGTGCCAGCAGCCTCGGGGGGTTAGGGCCCTACGAGCAGTACTTC. Its protein is CASSLGGLGPYEQYF.

This clone was observed a single time. The chain links TRBV9 to TRBJ1-2; 8 positions match TRBD1. CDR3 length: 14 residues. Germline-derived CDR1 and CDR2 are SGDLS and YYNGEE. Losses at the gene ends were 3 bases for V and 5 bases for J; bases not matched to a gene: 6. CDR3 loop: CASSGNTGGYGYTF. CDR3 nucleotide sequence: TGTGCCAGCAGCGGAAACACAGGGGGATATGGCTACACCTTC.

The rearrangement links TRBV4-3 to TRBJ1-1; 8 bases line up with TRBD1. The CDR3 totals 16 residues. Germline lookup yields CDR1 LGHNA and CDR2 YSLEER. V lost 3 bases to trimming and J lost 1 base; unmatched junction nucleotides: 7. CDR3 in amino acids: CASSHGQGTWNTEAFF. CDR3 sequence (DNA): TGCGCCAGCAGCCACGGACAGGGCACATGGAACACTGAAGCTTTCTTT.

V is TRBV12-5 and J is TRBJ2-1; D is unclear. Germline V gene lookup returns CDR1 LGHNT and CDR2 FRNRAP. The CDR3 is made up of 13 amino acids. The V end was cut by 3 bases, the J end by 4 bases, with 7 bases between. The CDR3 DNA reads TGTGCTAGTGGTTTTGCCCGGTACAATGAGCAGTTCTTC. Its translation: CASGFARYNEQFF.

This clone was counted a few times. The chain links TRBV29-1 to TRBJ2-1; 11 nucleotides align to TRBD1. The CDR3 is made up of 15 amino acids. The germline CDR1 and CDR2 sequences are SQVTM and ANQGSEA. Unmatched junction bases numbered 6, after V lost 4 bases and J lost 4 bases. CDR3 amino acids: CSVGDRGALYNEQFF. The CDR3 nucleotides read TGCAGCGTTGGGGACAGGGGGGCTCTATACAATGAGCAGTTCTTC.

J is TRBJ1-4 and V is TRBV18; tentatively, D is TRBD1 (6 bases). The ends were cut back, 6 bases at V and 7 bases at J, with 21 bases in the middle. Germline values: CDR1 KGHSH, CDR2 LQKENI. The CDR3 contains 16 residues. The CDR3, as DNA: TGTGCCAGCTCTCCTCAGACAGGCGGGGGCGGTGAAAAACTGTTTTTT. Translating gives CASSPQTGGGGEKLFF. The full variable domain, its missing parts supplied by reference TRBV18 and TRBJ1-4, is NAGVMQNPRHLVRRRGQEARLRCSPMKGHSHVYWYRQLPEEGLKFMVYLQKENIIDESGMPKERFSAEFPKEGPSILRIQQVVRGDSAAYFCASSPQTGGGGEKLFFGSGTQLSVL.

The chain has TRBV27 and TRBJ2-7, with D maybe TRBD1 (5 bases). Germline V gives CDR1 MNHEY, CDR2 SMNVEV (reference sequence). V lost 1 base, J lost 3 bases, and 10 bases lay in between. The CDR3 has 14 amino acids. The CDR3 region is CASSLFWGDYEQYF. The CDR3 DNA follows: TGTGCCAGCAGTTTATTCTGGGGCGACTACGAGCAGTACTTC.

A note on this clone: Germline and junction disagree at one end, which may indicate a read error. The chain has TRBV7-9 and TRBJ1-1; D unresolved. The CDR3 totals 15 residues. In germline, CDR1 is SEHNR, CDR2 FQNEAQ (reference sequence). The CDR3 DNA reads as TGTTCCAGCAGCTTTTTCGGCAGAGGGAACACTGAAGCTTTCTTT. Amino acids: CSSSFFGRGNTEAFF.

This clone appeared a single time. CDR3 loop: CARPDTPGHLSNQPQHF. In DNA form, the CDR3 reads TGTGCCAGGCCCGATACCCCCGGACACCTTAGCAATCAGCCCCAGCATTTT. The rearrangement joins TRBV28 to TRBJ1-5, with D tentatively TRBD1 (5 bases). CDR1 is MDHEN, CDR2 SYDVKM, per germline. The CDR3 sequence is 17 residues long. Trimming cost V 9 bases and J 0 bases, with 21 bases left between them.

The chain joins TRBV7-8 to TRBJ1-4; no clear D gene. The CDR3 has 14 residues. CDR1 and CDR2 from the germline V gene are SGHVS and FQNEAQ. The V end lost 1 base, the J end lost 8 bases, and 11 bases lay between the germline ends. The DNA of the CDR3 is TGTGCCAGCAGCTTAGGGGGAGGCGAGGAAAAACTGTTTTTT. It specifies CASSLGGGEEKLFF.

This chain links TRBV19 with TRBJ2-2; TRBD1 matches 7 bases. The V and J ends lost 7 bases and 3 bases, in that order; junction bases with no gene match: 2. From germline, CDR1 is LNHDA and CDR2 SQIVND (reference sequence). The CDR3 covers 13 residues. This CDR3 is CASNGTDTGELFF. The CDR3 nucleotides are TGTGCCAGTAATGGGACAGACACCGGGGAGCTGTTTTTT.

The chain recombines TRBV7-6 with TRBJ2-1; 9 bases match TRBD1. CDR1 is SGHVS, CDR2 FNYEAQ, per germline. The CDR3 totals 16 residues. With 0 bases clipped from V and 7 bases from J, the junction kept 7 bases outside the gene matches. Here the CDR3 reads CASSLAGQGRQNEQFF. CDR3 coding DNA: TGTGCCAGCAGCTTAGCGGGACAGGGTCGTCAGAATGAGCAGTTCTTC.

This chain links TRBV7-3 with TRBJ2-7; possible D gene TRBD1, 5 bases. The V gene lost 5 bases and the J gene lost 3 bases, with 20 bases spanning the gap. The CDR3 length is 16 residues. Per germline, CDR1 SGHTA and CDR2 FQGTGA. The CDR3 here is CASSRLEGQGDYEQYF. DNA of the CDR3: TGTGCCAGCAGCCGATTGGAAGGGCAGGGCGACTACGAGCAGTACTTC.

The V call is TRBV18, the J call TRBJ1-2, with a weak D call TRBD1 (5 bases). Per the germline V gene, CDR1 is KGHSH and CDR2 is LQKENI. V was cut by 3 bases and J by 4 bases, with 12 bases left in between. This CDR3 is 14 amino acids long. CDR3: CASSPLPGPYGYTF. In DNA, the CDR3 is TGTGCCAGCTCACCCCTCCCAGGGCCCTATGGCTACACCTTC.

The chain couples TRBV19 to TRBJ1-5; tentative D call: TRBD1 (5 bases). Germline V CDR1 and CDR2: LNHDA, SQIVND (reference sequence). The CDR3 length is 14 residues. V lost 6 bases and J lost 0, with 9 bases in between. The CDR3 reads CASRGLVSNQPQHF. The CDR3 DNA reads TGTGCCAGTAGGGGACTGGTTAGCAATCAGCCCCAGCATTTT.

This clone appeared once. This chain links TRBV18 with TRBJ1-5; 11 bases fit TRBD1. V lost 3 bases, J lost 7 bases, and 8 bases stayed unmatched. The germline CDR1 and CDR2 sequences are KGHSH and LQKENI. The CDR3 extends over 16 amino acids. CDR3 region: CASSPGGQGARQPQHF. CDR3 nucleotide sequence: TGTGCCAGCTCACCCGGCGGACAGGGGGCCCGACAGCCCCAGCATTTT.

The chain employs TRBV30 and TRBJ1-2; D is possibly TRBD1 (6 bases). This CDR3 has 11 amino acids. V lost 2 bases and J 7 bases, leaving 8 bases between the germline ends. Germline values: CDR1 GTSNPN, CDR2 SVGIG (reference sequence). The CDR3 reads CAWSRGAGYTF. The CDR3 DNA reads as TGTGCCTGGAGTCGGGGGGCTGGCTACACCTTC.

The chain links TRBV4-1 to TRBJ2-5; 15 bases align to TRBD2. This CDR3 has 17 amino acids. With 1 base clipped from V and 5 bases from J, the junction kept 5 bases outside the gene matches. Germline V gives CDR1 MGHRA, CDR2 YSYEKL. In DNA form, the CDR3 reads TGCGCCAGCAGCCAAGGGACTAGCGGGGGGGCGGAGGAGACCCAGTACTTC. This codes for CASSQGTSGGAEETQYF.

This chain uses TRBV30 with TRBJ1-3, with unresolved D. Per the germline V gene, CDR1 is GTSNPN and CDR2 is SVGIG (reference sequence). The CDR3 has 16 residues. V dropped 1 base and J dropped 4 bases, with 17 bases sitting between them. This chain's CDR3 is CAWSGLAGVRGNTIYF. The CDR3 DNA reads TGTGCCTGGAGTGGTTTGGCGGGAGTAAGAGGAAACACCATATATTTT.

Only one count was recorded for this clone. The genes are TRBV10-3 and TRBJ1-1; TRBD1 matches at 8 bases. Germline values: CDR1 ENHRY, CDR2 SYGVKD. The CDR3 has 13 residues. The junction had 6 bases not matched to a gene; V was cut back by 7 bases and J by 5 bases. The CDR3 loop reads CAINQGAGTEAFF. In DNA, the CDR3 is TGTGCCATCAATCAGGGGGCGGGGACTGAAGCTTTCTTT.

The chain recombines TRBV21-1 with TRBJ1-2; TRBD1 is the table's D call and was not checked against the DNA. TRBV21-1 is flagged as a pseudogene. The CDR3 has 17 residues. The CDR3 loop is CASSPKFDRGRYYGYTF. As DNA, the CDR3 is TGTGCCAGCAGCCCAAAGTTCGACAGGGGGCGCTACTATGGCTACACCTTC.

The rearrangement links TRBV11-2 to TRBJ2-7; the match to TRBD2 covers 10 bases. J gave up 5 bases and V 6 bases, and 13 bases lay outside the gene matches. Germline-derived CDR1 and CDR2 are SGHAT and FQNNGV. The CDR3 runs to 16 residues. The CDR3 here is CASRRSPGLATHEQYF. CDR3 DNA: TGTGCCAGCAGACGTTCACCGGGACTAGCGACCCACGAGCAGTACTTC.

This chain connects TRBV7-2 to TRBJ1-2; D is uncertain. V was pared by 4 bases and J by 8 bases, with 11 bases between. The CDR3 is 12 residues long. In germline, CDR1 is SGHTA, CDR2 FQGNSA. The DNA for the CDR3 is TGTGCCAGCAGCTCCTACTATGGCGGCTACACCTTC. Amino acids: CASSSYYGGYTF.

The genes are TRBV2 and TRBJ1-2, with D possibly being TRBD1 (6 bases). Deletions cut 3 bases from V and 4 bases from J, with 15 bases between. Germline CDR1 SNHLY, CDR2 FYNNEI. The CDR3 contains 15 residues. CDR3 in DNA: TGTGCCAGCAGTGATCCCACAGGGATGAGCTATGGCTACACCTTC. It encodes CASSDPTGMSYGYTF.